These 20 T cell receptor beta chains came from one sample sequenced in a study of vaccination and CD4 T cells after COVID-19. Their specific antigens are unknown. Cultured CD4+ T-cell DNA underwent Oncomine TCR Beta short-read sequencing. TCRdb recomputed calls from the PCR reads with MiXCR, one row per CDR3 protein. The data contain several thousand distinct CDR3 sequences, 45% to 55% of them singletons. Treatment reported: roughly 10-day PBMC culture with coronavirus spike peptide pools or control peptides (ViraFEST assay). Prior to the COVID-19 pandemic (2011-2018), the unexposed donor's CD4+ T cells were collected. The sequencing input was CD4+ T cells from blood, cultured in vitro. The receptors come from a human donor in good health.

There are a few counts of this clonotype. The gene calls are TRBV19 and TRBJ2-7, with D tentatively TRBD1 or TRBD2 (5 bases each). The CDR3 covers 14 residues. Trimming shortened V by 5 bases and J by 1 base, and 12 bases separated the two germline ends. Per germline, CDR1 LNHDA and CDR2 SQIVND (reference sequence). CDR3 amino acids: CASSRSGQSYEQYF. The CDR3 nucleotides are TGTGCCAGTAGTCGGTCGGGGCAGTCCTACGAGCAGTACTTC.

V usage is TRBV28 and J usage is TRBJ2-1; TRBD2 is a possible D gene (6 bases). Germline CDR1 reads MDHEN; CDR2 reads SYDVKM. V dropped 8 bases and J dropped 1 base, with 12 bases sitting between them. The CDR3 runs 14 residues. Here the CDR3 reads CASGTSLSYNEQFF. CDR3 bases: TGTGCCAGCGGAACTAGCTTGTCCTACAATGAGCAGTTCTTC.

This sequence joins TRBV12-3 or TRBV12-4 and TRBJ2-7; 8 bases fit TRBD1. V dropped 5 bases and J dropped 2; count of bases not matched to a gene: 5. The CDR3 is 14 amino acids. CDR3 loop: CASSLGQGTYEQYF. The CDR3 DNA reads TGTGCCAGCAGTCTAGGACAGGGAACCTACGAGCAGTACTTC.

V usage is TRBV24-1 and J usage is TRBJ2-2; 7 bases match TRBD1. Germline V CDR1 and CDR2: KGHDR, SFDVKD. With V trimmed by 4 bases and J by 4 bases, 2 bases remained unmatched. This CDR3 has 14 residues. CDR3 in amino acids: CATSDRGTTGELFF. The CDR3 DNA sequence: TGTGCCACCAGTGACAGGGGGACCACCGGGGAGCTGTTTTTT.

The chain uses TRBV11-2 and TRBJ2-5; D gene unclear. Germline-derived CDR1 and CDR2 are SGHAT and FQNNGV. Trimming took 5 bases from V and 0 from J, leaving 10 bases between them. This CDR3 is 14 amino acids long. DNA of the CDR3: TGTGCCAGCAGCACCCCCCCGAACCAAGAGACCCAGTACTTC. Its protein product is CASSTPPNQETQYF. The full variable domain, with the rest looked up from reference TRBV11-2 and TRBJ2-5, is EAGVAQSPRYKIIEKRQSVAFWCNPISGHATLYWYQQILGQGPKLLIQFQNNGVVDDSQLPKDRFSAERLKGVDSTLKIQPAKLEDSAVYLCASSTPPNQETQYFGPGTRLLVL.

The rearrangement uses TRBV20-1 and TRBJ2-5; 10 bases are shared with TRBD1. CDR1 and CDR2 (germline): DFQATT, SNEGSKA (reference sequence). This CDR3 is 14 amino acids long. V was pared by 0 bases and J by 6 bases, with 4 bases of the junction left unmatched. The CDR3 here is CSARDDRGPKTQYF. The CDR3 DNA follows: TGCAGTGCTAGAGATGACAGGGGGCCGAAGACCCAGTACTTC.

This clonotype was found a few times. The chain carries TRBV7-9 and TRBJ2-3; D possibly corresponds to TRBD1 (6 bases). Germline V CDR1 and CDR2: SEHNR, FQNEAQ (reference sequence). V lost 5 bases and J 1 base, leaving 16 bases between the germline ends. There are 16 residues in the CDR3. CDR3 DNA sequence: TGTGCCAGCAGCCGAGGGGACACCGGGGGCACAGATACGCAGTATTTT. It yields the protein CASSRGDTGGTDTQYF.

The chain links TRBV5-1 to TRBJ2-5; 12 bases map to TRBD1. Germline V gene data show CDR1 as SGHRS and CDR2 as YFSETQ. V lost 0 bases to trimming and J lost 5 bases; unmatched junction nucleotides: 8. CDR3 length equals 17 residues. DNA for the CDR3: TGCGCCAGCAGCTTGGCGGGACAGGGGGCTCGTAGGGAGACCCAGTACTTC. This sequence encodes CASSLAGQGARRETQYF. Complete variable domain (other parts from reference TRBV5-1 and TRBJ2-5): KAGVTQTPRYLIKTRGQQVTLSCSPISGHRSVSWYQQTPGQGLQFLFEYFSETQRNKGNFPGRFSGRQFSNSRSEMNVSTLELGDSALYLCASSLAGQGARRETQYFGPGTRLLVL.

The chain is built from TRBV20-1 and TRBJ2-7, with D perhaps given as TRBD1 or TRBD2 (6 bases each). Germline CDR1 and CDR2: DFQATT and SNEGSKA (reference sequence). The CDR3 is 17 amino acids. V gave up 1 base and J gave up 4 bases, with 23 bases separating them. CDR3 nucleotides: TGCAGTGCTAGAGGAGGGGGGAGGAGAGTTTCTCTGTACGAGCAGTACTTC. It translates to CSARGGGRRVSLYEQYF.

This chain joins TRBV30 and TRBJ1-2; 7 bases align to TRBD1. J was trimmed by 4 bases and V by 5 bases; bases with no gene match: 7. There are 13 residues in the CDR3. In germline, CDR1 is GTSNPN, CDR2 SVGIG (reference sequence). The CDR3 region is CAWGRDRPYGYTF. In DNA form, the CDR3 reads TGTGCCTGGGGCCGGGACAGACCCTATGGCTACACCTTC.

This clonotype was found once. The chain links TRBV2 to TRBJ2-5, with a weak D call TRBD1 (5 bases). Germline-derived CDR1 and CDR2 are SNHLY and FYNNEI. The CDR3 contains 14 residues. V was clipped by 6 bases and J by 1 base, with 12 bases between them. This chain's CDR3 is CASRMGQIQETQYF. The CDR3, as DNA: TGTGCCAGCAGGATGGGGCAGATCCAAGAGACCCAGTACTTC.

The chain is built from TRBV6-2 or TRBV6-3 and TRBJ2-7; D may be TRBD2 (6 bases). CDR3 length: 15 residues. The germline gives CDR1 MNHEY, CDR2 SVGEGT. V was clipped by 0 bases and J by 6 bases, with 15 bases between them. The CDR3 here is CASSYSTTRGVEQYF. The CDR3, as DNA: TGTGCCAGCAGTTACTCGACGACTAGAGGCGTCGAGCAGTACTTC.

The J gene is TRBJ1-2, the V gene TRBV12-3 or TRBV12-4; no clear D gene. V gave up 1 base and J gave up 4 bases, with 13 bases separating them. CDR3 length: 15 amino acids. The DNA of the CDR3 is TGTGCCAGCAGTTTAGGGGAGTCGCTCTTCTATGGCTACACCTTC. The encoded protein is CASSLGESLFYGYTF.

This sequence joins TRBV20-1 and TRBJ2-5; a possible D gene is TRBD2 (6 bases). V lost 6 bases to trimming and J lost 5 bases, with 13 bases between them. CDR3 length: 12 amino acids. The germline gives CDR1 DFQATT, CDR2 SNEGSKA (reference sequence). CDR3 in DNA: TGCAGTGCCCGGAGGGATTCGGAGACCCAGTACTTC. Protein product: CSARRDSETQYF.

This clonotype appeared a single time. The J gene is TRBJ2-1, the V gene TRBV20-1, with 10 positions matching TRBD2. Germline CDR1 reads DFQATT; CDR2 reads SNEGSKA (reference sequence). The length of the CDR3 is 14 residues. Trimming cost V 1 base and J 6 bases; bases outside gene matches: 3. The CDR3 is CSARGTSGANEQFF. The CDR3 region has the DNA TGCAGTGCTAGAGGGACTAGCGGAGCCAATGAGCAGTTCTTC.

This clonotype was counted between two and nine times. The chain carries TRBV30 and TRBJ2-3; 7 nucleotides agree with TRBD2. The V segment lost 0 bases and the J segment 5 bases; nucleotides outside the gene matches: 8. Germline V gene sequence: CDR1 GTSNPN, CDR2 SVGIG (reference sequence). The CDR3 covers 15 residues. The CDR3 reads CAWSVSASGGDTQYF. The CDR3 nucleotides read TGTGCCTGGAGTGTATCAGCTAGCGGAGGAGATACGCAGTATTTT.

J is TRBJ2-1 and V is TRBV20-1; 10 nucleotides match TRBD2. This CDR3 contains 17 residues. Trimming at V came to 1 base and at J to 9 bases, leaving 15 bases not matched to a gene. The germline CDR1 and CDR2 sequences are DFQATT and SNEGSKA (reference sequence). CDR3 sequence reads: CSARARAGGSKVGEQFF. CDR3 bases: TGCAGTGCTAGAGCCCGAGCGGGAGGGAGTAAGGTGGGTGAGCAGTTCTTC.

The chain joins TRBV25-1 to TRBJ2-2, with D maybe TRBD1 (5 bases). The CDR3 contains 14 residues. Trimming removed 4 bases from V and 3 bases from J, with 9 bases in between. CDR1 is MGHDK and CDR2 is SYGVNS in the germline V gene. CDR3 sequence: CASSVGQDTGELFF. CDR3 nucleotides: TGTGCCAGCAGTGTCGGACAAGACACCGGGGAGCTGTTTTTT.

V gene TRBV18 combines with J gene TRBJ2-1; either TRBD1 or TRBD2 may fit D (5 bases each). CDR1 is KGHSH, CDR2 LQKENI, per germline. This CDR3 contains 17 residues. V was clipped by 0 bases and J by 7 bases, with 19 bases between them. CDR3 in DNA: TGTGCCAGCTCACCACCCGGGACGGGTTTGGGTAGGAATGAGCAGTTCTTC. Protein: CASSPPGTGLGRNEQFF.

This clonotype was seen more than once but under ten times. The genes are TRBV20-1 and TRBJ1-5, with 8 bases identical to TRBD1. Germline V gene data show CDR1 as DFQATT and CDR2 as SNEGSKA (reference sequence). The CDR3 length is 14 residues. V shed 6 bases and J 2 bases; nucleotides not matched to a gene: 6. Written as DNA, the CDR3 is TGCAGTGCCGGGACAGGCTATGGCAATCAGCCCCAGCATTTT. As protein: CSAGTGYGNQPQHF.